These 15 T cell receptor beta chains share one sample of origin, sequenced in a study of T cell responses to AZD1222 COVID-19 vaccine. The repertoire was sequenced with immunoSEQ multiplex PCR; TCRdb's copy has only in-frame clones and lacks some. Of tens of thousands of clones in the sample, about nine tenths were seen once. The starting material was peripheral blood, obtained 28 days after the second AZD1222 dose. The source is an adult who received the AZD1222 COVID-19 vaccine.

A note on this clone: The same CDR3 also results from other DNA sequences found in this sample. The rearrangement joins TRBV5-8 to TRBJ1-1; no definite D call. CDR1 and CDR2 (germline): SGHTS, YDEGEE. The CDR3 contains 13 residues. V shed 1 base and J shed 1 base, with 5 bases lying between them. This CDR3 is CASSLLRNTEAFF. The CDR3 DNA sequence: TGTGCCAGCAGCTTGTTACGGAACACTGAAGCTTTCTTT. Looking up the rest from reference TRBV5-8 and TRBJ1-1 gives the full variable domain: EAGVTQSPTHLIKTRGQQATLRCSPISGHTSVYWYQQALGLGLQFLLWYDEGEERNRGNFPPRFSGRQFPNYSSELNVNALELEDSALYLCASSLLRNTEAFFGQGTRLTVV.

This chain links TRBV3-1 (or the pseudogene TRBV3-2) with TRBJ2-1, with D tentatively TRBD2 (5 bases). The CDR3 contains 13 residues. V was pared by 4 bases and J by 6 bases, with 10 bases between. In germline, CDR1 is LGHDT, CDR2 YNNKEL (reference sequence). This CDR3 reads CASSLRRGNEQFF. In DNA form, the CDR3 reads TGTGCCAGCAGCCTGCGACGGGGCAATGAGCAGTTCTTC.

This chain connects TRBV28 to TRBJ1-5; 7 nucleotides line up with TRBD1. Trimming cost V 7 bases and J 2 bases; bases outside gene matches: 5. The CDR3 has 14 residues. Germline CDR1 MDHEN, CDR2 SYDVKM. CDR3 amino acids: CASTERGRNQPQHF. CDR3 bases: TGTGCCAGCACCGAAAGGGGGCGCAATCAGCCCCAGCATTTT.

The rearrangement links TRBV18 to TRBJ2-7; tentatively, D is TRBD1 or TRBD2 (5 bases each). The CDR3 runs to 15 residues. Germline-derived CDR1 and CDR2 are KGHSH and LQKENI. The germline V and J ends were trimmed by 3 bases and 4 bases, with 16 bases remaining between them. The CDR3: CASSPSGTVTYEQYF. The CDR3 bases are TGTGCCAGCTCACCCTCCGGGACGGTGACATACGAGCAGTACTTC.

This CDR3 reads CASSLGGQGTDTQYF. The CDR3 nucleotides read TGCGCCAGCAGCTTGGGAGGACAGGGCACAGATACGCAGTATTTT. The chain carries TRBV5-1 and TRBJ2-3, with 7 bases fitting TRBD1. This CDR3 contains 15 residues. The germline CDR1 and CDR2 sequences are SGHRS and YFSETQ. V shed 0 bases and J 1 base; nucleotides not matched to a gene: 2.

The rearrangement joins TRBV18 to TRBJ1-6; 8 nucleotides match TRBD1. This CDR3 has 18 amino acids. CDR1 and CDR2 (germline): KGHSH, LQKENI. Trimming at V came to 2 bases and at J to 5 bases, leaving 11 bases not matched to a gene. The CDR3 loop is CASSPGQGGPLHNSPLHF. The CDR3 DNA follows: TGTGCCAGCTCACCAGGACAGGGAGGCCCTCTGCATAATTCACCCCTCCACTTT.

This clone has a single count. This sequence joins TRBV2 and TRBJ2-2, with D possibly matching TRBD1 (7 bases). Looked up from germline, CDR1 is SNHLY and CDR2 is FYNNEI. The CDR3 has 15 amino acids. V lost 6 bases to trimming and J lost 0 bases, with 11 bases between them. The CDR3 DNA follows: TGTGCCAGCAGCGGGGGACAGACGAACACCGGGGAGCTGTTTTTT. Amino acid sequence: CASSGGQTNTGELFF.

The chain recombines TRBV5-1 with TRBJ1-2; D is unresolved. The CDR3 spans 13 residues. The germline V gene encodes CDR1 SGHRS and CDR2 YFSETQ. V lost 0 bases to trimming and J lost 8 bases, with 11 bases between them. In DNA form, the CDR3 reads TGCGCCAGCAGCTTGGAAGGGTATAGGGGCTACACCTTC. Translation gives CASSLEGYRGYTF.

The J gene is TRBJ2-3, the V gene TRBV3-1 (or the pseudogene TRBV3-2); 7 nucleotides agree with TRBD1. The CDR3 covers 14 residues. V lost 6 bases, J lost 1 base, and 4 bases stayed unmatched. Germline V lookup: CDR1 LGHDT, CDR2 YNNKEL (reference sequence). The CDR3 DNA reads TGTGCCAGCAGTTCCGGGACAGGCACAGATACGCAGTATTTT. It translates to CASSSGTGTDTQYF.

The V call is TRBV29-1, the J call TRBJ2-7; no clear D. Per the germline V gene, CDR1 is SQVTM and CDR2 is ANQGSEA. Between the trimmed V and J ends, which lost 6 bases and 2 bases, there was a span of 20 bases. This CDR3 contains 15 residues. CDR3 DNA: TGCAGCGTGGGCCCAAGGTTGGTCGGAGCCTACGAGCAGTACTTC. Translating it yields CSVGPRLVGAYEQYF.

The chain's CDR3 is CASIGGQSPNYGYTF. The CDR3 nucleotides read TGTGCCAGTATAGGGGGGCAGTCCCCTAACTATGGCTACACCTTC. The rearrangement joins TRBV19 to TRBJ1-2, with a possible D match to TRBD1 (6 bases). From germline, CDR1 is LNHDA and CDR2 SQIVND (reference sequence). The length of the CDR3 is 15 residues. Trimming left V 7 bases short and J 0 bases short, with 15 bases between.

The chain carries TRBV7-2 and TRBJ1-5; D remains ambiguous. This CDR3 is 14 amino acids long. CDR1 and CDR2 from the germline V gene are SGHTA and FQGNSA. With 5 bases removed from V and 4 bases from J, the gap between germline ends came to 12 bases. CDR3 coding DNA: TGTGCCAGCAGCGAAGGGTCCTGGAATCAGCCCCAGCATTTT. This sequence encodes CASSEGSWNQPQHF.

CDR3 nucleotides: TGTGCCAGCAGCCTACGAGGTTGGGGGACTGAAGCTTTCTTT. Amino acid sequence: CASSLRGWGTEAFF. The chain links TRBV3-1 (or the pseudogene TRBV3-2) to TRBJ1-1, with TRBD1 as a possible D gene (5 bases). Trimming cost V 4 bases and J 5 bases, with 14 bases left between them. CDR1 is LGHDT, CDR2 YNNKEL, per germline (reference sequence). CDR3 length equals 14 residues.

The gene calls are TRBV3-1 (or the pseudogene TRBV3-2) and TRBJ2-2, with 8 bases lining up with TRBD1. The germline gives CDR1 LGHDT, CDR2 YNNKEL (reference sequence). This CDR3 is 14 amino acids long. The V gene end was trimmed by 4 bases and the J gene end by 6 bases; junction bases not matched to a gene: 4. In DNA, the CDR3 is TGTGCCAGCAGCCTACAGGGGGGAGCCGGGGAGCTGTTTTTT. It codes for CASSLQGGAGELFF.

V is TRBV7-2 and J is TRBJ2-1, with unresolved D. Germline CDR1 reads SGHTA; CDR2 reads FQGNSA. With 2 bases removed from V and 6 bases from J, the gap between germline ends came to 5 bases. CDR3 length equals 12 residues. CDR3 region: CASSLYGNEQFF. CDR3 coding DNA: TGTGCCAGCAGCTTATACGGCAATGAGCAGTTCTTC.